The source of this T cell receptor beta chain is a study of OX40 agonist ivuxolimab in advanced cancers. Study summary: The patients' treatment was ivuxolimab, an agonistic anti-OX40 (CD134) antibody.

Sequencing was performed with immunoSEQ multiplex PCR; in TCRdb, only in-frame clones are kept and a portion is missing. The sample records tens of thousands of clones, 86% being singletons. The germline V gene has CDR1 MDHEN and CDR2 SYDVKM. V was clipped by 5 bases and J by 5 bases, with 6 bases between them. The CDR3 is 12 amino acids. This TCR came from an adult with an advanced solid tumor such as melanoma, head and neck, liver or kidney cancer. The V and J genes are TRBV28 and TRBJ2-2; D uncertain. The material was CD4+ or CD8+ T cells sorted from blood, obtained in a trial of the OX40 agonist ivuxolimab. CDR3 in amino acids: CASSLGTGELFF. CDR3 nucleotide sequence: TGTGCCAGCAGTCTCGGGACCGGGGAGCTGTTTTTT.